These T cell receptor beta chains were read from a single sample in a study of early T cells in non-severe SARS-CoV-2 infection. TCRdb passed the 5' RACE reads through MiXCR, listing each CDR3 protein once. Of roughly 50,000 distinct CDR3 sequences listed, around 6.4% were seen once; the top ten hold around 7%. The source was whole blood, collected at baseline. These receptors came from an adult who was a healthcare worker with PCR-confirmed SARS-CoV-2 infection or an uninfected control (not recorded which). The CDR3 runs from the conserved cysteine through the conserved F or W. D genes are given only for firm matches. Some rows mark clone size as missing; the rest say once, few, many or name a class of expanded clone.

TRBV28	many	TRBJ2-7	-	CASSFVLTGKHEQYF	TGTGCCAGCAGTTTTGTCCTTACAGGGAAGCACGAGCAGTACTTC
TRBV20-1	-	TRBJ2-7	-	CSARSQGRGEQYF	TGCAGTGCTAGGTCTCAGGGAAGAGGCGAGCAGTACTTC
TRBV10-2	many	TRBJ2-1	TRBD2	CASRRTSGNYNEQFF	TGCGCCAGCAGGAGGACTAGCGGCAACTACAATGAGCAGTTCTTC
TRBV20-1	many	TRBJ2-1	-	CSARGSSSYNEQFF	TGCAGTGCGCGAGGGTCTAGCTCCTACAATGAGCAGTTCTTC
TRBV7-9	few	TRBJ1-2	-	CASSLQGSYGYTF	TGTGCCAGCAGCTTACAGGGTAGCTATGGCTACACCTTC
TRBV20-1	-	TRBJ1-5	TRBD1	CSARRDRADQPQHF	TGCAGTGCTAGACGAGACAGGGCGGATCAGCCCCAGCATTTT
TRBV12-3/TRBV12-4	-	TRBJ2-3	-	CASRTVNTRTDTQYF	TGTGCCAGCAGGACCGTCAACACCCGCACAGATACGCAGTATTTT
TRBV28	many	TRBJ2-7	TRBD2	CASSLGLAGYEQYF	TGTGCCAGCAGTTTAGGACTAGCGGGATACGAGCAGTACTTC
TRBV7-8	-	TRBJ2-7	-	CASSLSSRRSSYEQYF	TGTGCCAGCAGTTTATCGAGCCGAAGGAGCTCCTACGAGCAGTACTTC
TRBV6-5	-	TRBJ2-3	-	CASSYDLVRGDTQYF	TGTGCCAGCAGTTACGACCTGGTTCGAGGAGATACGCAGTATTTT
TRBV20-1	once	TRBJ1-1	-	CSASAAEAFF	TGCAGTGCTAGCGCCGCTGAAGCTTTCTTT
TRBV7-6	-	TRBJ2-1	TRBD2	CVSSTRTSGAWQFF	TGTGTCAGCAGCACTAGGACTAGCGGGGCCTGGCAGTTCTTC
TRBV19	many	TRBJ2-1	TRBD1	CASSTGTDQFF	TGTGCCAGTAGTACGGGGACAGACCAGTTCTTC
TRBV7-3	many	TRBJ2-2	-	CASSPNSGHTGELFF	TGTGCCAGCAGCCCCAATTCAGGGCACACCGGGGAGCTGTTTTTT